A single sample gave rise to the 8 T cell receptor beta chains below, sequenced in a study of T-cell memory formation after mild COVID-19. One entry per CDR3 protein, called by TCRdb with MiXCR from the 5' RACE reads. The sample lists about 560,000 distinct CDR3 sequences; about 22% were seen once. Sequencing was performed on PBMCs or a T cell subset sorted from them (not recorded which). The receptors come from an adult woman who had mild COVID-19 (a few samples of this study predate the infection). Cell type and time point are not known.

This clonotype turned up a few times. V usage is TRBV18 and J usage is TRBJ1-1; D is uncertain. This CDR3 spans 18 amino acids. The V and J ends lost 1 base and 0 bases respectively, with 18 bases between them. From germline, CDR1 is KGHSH and CDR2 LQKENI. CDR3 sequence: CASSPQSLVTALNTEAFF. DNA of the CDR3: TGTGCCAGCTCACCACAATCCCTCGTAACGGCCCTGAACACTGAAGCTTTCTTT.

This clonotype occurred once. The chain uses TRBV20-1 and TRBJ2-5, with 12 bases fitting TRBD2. The germline V gene has CDR1 DFQATT and CDR2 SNEGSKA (reference sequence). Losses at the gene ends were 5 bases for V and 4 bases for J; bases not matched to a gene: 8. The CDR3 is 15 amino acids. CDR3 nucleotide sequence: TGCAGTGCTCGCCGACTAGCGGGGGACCCAGAGACCCAGTACTTC. It encodes CSARRLAGDPETQYF.

This chain uses TRBV25-1 with TRBJ2-2; D gene ambiguous. The CDR3 has 13 residues. V dropped 3 bases and J dropped 6 bases, with 8 bases sitting between them. Germline V CDR1 and CDR2: MGHDK, SYGVNS. CDR3 region: CASSDRHAGELFF. As DNA, the CDR3 is TGTGCCAGCAGTGACAGGCACGCCGGGGAGCTGTTTTTT.

This clonotype was observed a few times. The genes are TRBV7-9 and TRBJ1-2, with no clear D. The germline V gene encodes CDR1 SEHNR and CDR2 FQNEAQ (reference sequence). The CDR3 consists of 12 residues. V was shortened by 7 bases and J by 4 bases, with 10 bases between the two germline ends. The CDR3 nucleotides are TGTGCCAGCACCCTGGGGAGCTATGGCTACACCTTC. Translating gives CASTLGSYGYTF. Full variable domain (rest looked up from reference TRBV7-9 and TRBJ1-2): DTGVSQNPRHKITKRGQNVTFRCDPISEHNRLYWYRQTLGQGPEFLTYFQNEAQLEKSRLLSDRFSAERPKGSFSTLEIQRTEQGDSAMYLCASTLGSYGYTFGSGTRLTVV.

There are a few counts of this clonotype. This chain uses TRBV7-2 with TRBJ2-2, with D possibly being TRBD2 (5 bases). The CDR3 totals 15 residues. Trimming removed 5 bases at V and 6 bases at J, with 16 bases between. The germline V gene encodes CDR1 SGHTA and CDR2 FQGNSA. CDR3 bases: TGTGCCAGCAGCCCGGACTCGTTCGTAGCCGGGGAGCTGTTTTTT. Translation gives CASSPDSFVAGELFF.

This clonotype was counted only a few times. V usage is TRBV7-9 and J usage is TRBJ2-2; 9 bases match TRBD1. Germline CDR1 SEHNR, CDR2 FQNEAQ (reference sequence). Trimming cost V 5 bases and J 0 bases; bases outside gene matches: 10. The CDR3 is 18 amino acids. The CDR3 reads CASSASPGTGPNTGELFF. CDR3 nucleotides: TGTGCCAGCAGCGCAAGTCCCGGGACAGGGCCGAACACCGGGGAGCTGTTTTTT.

This clonotype showed up many times. This sequence joins TRBV5-1 and TRBJ2-7; TRBD2 matches at 11 bases. CDR1 and CDR2 (germline): SGHRS, YFSETQ. V was pared by 5 bases and J by 4 bases, with 2 bases of the junction left unmatched. The CDR3 sequence is 13 residues long. In nucleotides, the CDR3 is TGCGCCAGCAGTCCTAGCGGGAGGTACGAGCAGTACTTC. Its translation is CASSPSGRYEQYF.

This rearrangement joins TRBV4-2 to TRBJ2-7; 8 bases are a match to TRBD1. Trimming cost V 2 bases and J 6 bases; bases outside gene matches: 3. The length of the CDR3 is 13 residues. CDR1 is LGHNA, CDR2 YNFKEQ, per germline. The CDR3 protein is CASSQQGAGEQYF. In nucleotides, the CDR3 is TGTGCCAGCAGCCAACAGGGGGCAGGCGAGCAGTACTTC.